These 31 T cell receptor beta chains share one sample of origin, sequenced in a study of cytomegalovirus exposure and HLA in healthy donors. PCR primers comprised 60 Vbeta and 13 Jbeta primers. Libraries were prepared by immunoSEQ multiplex PCR; TCRdb keeps only in-frame clonotypes and omits some of them. The data hold tens of thousands of clones, with less than 70% observed a single time. Sequencing was performed on PBMCs. Every receptor here comes from a human donor in good health.

The V gene is TRBV14, the J gene TRBJ2-1; D uncertain. The CDR3 loop spans 15 amino acids. Germline CDR1 and CDR2: SGHDN and FVKESK. Trimming took 4 bases from V and 8 from J, leaving 18 bases between them. DNA for the CDR3: TGTGCCAGCAGCCGGCGTATCCACGGGTTTGATGAGCAGTTCTTC. The encoded protein is CASSRRIHGFDEQFF.

The chain is built from TRBV9 and TRBJ2-3; unclear D gene. Germline CDR1 reads SGDLS; CDR2 reads YYNGEE. V lost 3 bases and J lost 2, with 7 bases in between. CDR3 length equals 13 residues. This CDR3 is CASSALITDTQYF. CDR3 DNA sequence: TGTGCCAGCAGCGCGCTAATCACAGATACGCAGTATTTT. Full variable domain (rest looked up from reference TRBV9 and TRBJ2-3): DSGVTQTPKHLITATGQRVTLRCSPRSGDLSVYWYQQSLDQGLQFLIQYYNGEERAKGNILERFSAQQFPDLHSELNLSSLELGDSALYFCASSALITDTQYFGPGTRLTVL.

The V gene is TRBV20-1, the J gene TRBJ2-7, with D possibly matching TRBD1 (5 bases). With 6 bases removed from V and 4 bases from J, the gap between germline ends came to 10 bases. This CDR3 has 11 residues. Germline CDR1 reads DFQATT; CDR2 reads SNEGSKA (reference sequence). CDR3 in DNA: TGCAGTGCGAATCAGGGTTACGAGCAGTACTTC. Amino acids: CSANQGYEQYF.

The V and J genes are TRBV11-2 and TRBJ2-7; maybe TRBD1 (5 bases). The CDR3 covers 17 residues. Between the trimmed V and J ends, which lost 1 base and 0 bases, there was a span of 16 bases. CDR1 is SGHAT, CDR2 FQNNGV, per germline. CDR3 sequence (DNA): TGTGCCAGCAGCTTAGTTTCAGGGCCGCTGAGCTCCTACGAGCAGTACTTC. Translation: CASSLVSGPLSSYEQYF.

The rearrangement links TRBV5-4 to TRBJ2-7; D not certain. This CDR3 is 13 amino acids long. Trimming cost V 1 base and J 2 bases, with 7 bases left between them. In germline, CDR1 is SGHNT, CDR2 YYREEE (reference sequence). CDR3 bases: TGTGCCAGCAGCTTGCCCGGAGCCTACGAGCAGTACTTC. This gives the protein CASSLPGAYEQYF.

V gene TRBV11-2 combines with J gene TRBJ2-2; 10 positions agree with TRBD1. J lost 7 bases, V lost 4 bases, and 3 bases had no gene match. CDR1 is SGHAT and CDR2 is FQNNGV in the germline V gene. CDR3 size: 14 residues. The CDR3 coding sequence is TGTGCCAGCAGCTGGACAGGGGGAGTCGGGGAGCTGTTTTTT. The encoded protein is CASSWTGGVGELFF.

This chain joins TRBV14 and TRBJ1-2, with D unresolved. V was cut by 6 bases and J by 6 bases, with 14 bases left in between. CDR1 and CDR2 (germline): SGHDN, FVKESK. This CDR3 contains 13 residues. CDR3 loop: CASSHPGKDGYTF. The CDR3 DNA is TGTGCCAGCAGTCACCCCGGGAAGGATGGCTACACCTTC. Filled out from reference TRBV14 and TRBJ1-2, the complete variable domain reads EAGVTQFPSHSVIEKGQTVTLRCDPISGHDNLYWYRRVMGKEIKFLLHFVKESKQDESGMPNNRFLAERTGGTYSTLKVQPAELEDSGVYFCASSHPGKDGYTFGSGTRLTVV.

The J gene is TRBJ2-5, the V gene TRBV25-1; no reliable D call. This CDR3 contains 11 residues. Germline values: CDR1 MGHDK, CDR2 SYGVNS. V was shortened by 8 bases and J by 5 bases, with 9 bases between the two germline ends. The CDR3 is CASSFGETQYF. Written as DNA, the CDR3 is TGTGCCAGCTCCTTCGGGGAGACCCAGTACTTC.

The rearrangement joins TRBV18 to TRBJ2-5; a weak D match, TRBD1 (5 bases). Germline CDR1 KGHSH, CDR2 LQKENI. The V gene lost 3 bases and the J gene lost 5 bases, with 13 bases spanning the gap. The CDR3 extends over 14 amino acids. CDR3 loop: CASSPQGGVETQYF. The DNA of the CDR3 is TGTGCCAGCTCACCTCAGGGCGGTGTTGAGACCCAGTACTTC.

This rearrangement joins TRBV6-5 to TRBJ1-1, with D unresolved. The germline gives CDR1 MNHEY, CDR2 SVGAGI. The CDR3 sequence is 14 residues long. V lost 5 bases and J lost 1, with 11 bases in between. The CDR3 DNA reads as TGTGCCAGCAGTCTTGACGGAGGGAACACTGAAGCTTTCTTT. It encodes CASSLDGGNTEAFF.

This clone was seen only a few times. J is TRBJ1-5 and V is TRBV7-9; 12 nucleotides match TRBD1. The CDR3 totals 19 residues. After removal of 0 bases from V and 2 bases from J, the junction contained 8 bases not matched to a gene. Per the germline V gene, CDR1 is SEHNR and CDR2 is FQNEAQ (reference sequence). The CDR3 sequence: CASSLAGTGGFSGNQPQHF. In DNA, the CDR3 is TGTGCCAGCAGCTTAGCAGGGACAGGGGGCTTCAGTGGCAATCAGCCCCAGCATTTT.

The rearrangement uses TRBV2 and TRBJ1-6; 11 bases match TRBD1. CDR3 length: 14 amino acids. J gave up 9 bases and V 10 bases, and 8 bases lay outside the gene matches. CDR1 is SNHLY and CDR2 is FYNNEI in the germline V gene. The CDR3 nucleotides read TGTGCCACGAACCGGGACAGGGGGATTTCACCCCTCCACTTT. Translation gives CATNRDRGISPLHF. Full variable domain (rest looked up from reference TRBV2 and TRBJ1-6): EPEVTQTPSHQVTQMGQEVILRCVPISNHLYFYWYRQILGQKVEFLVSFYNNEISEKSEIFDDQFSVERPDGSNFTLKIRSTKLEDSAMYFCATNRDRGISPLHFGNGTRLTVT.

Comments on this clone: The same CDR3 arises from other DNA sequences in this sample as well. The chain carries TRBV5-6 and TRBJ1-6; no definite D call. CDR1 SGHDT and CDR2 YYEEEE come from the germline V gene. V was shortened by 5 bases and J by 0 bases, with 12 bases between the two germline ends. This CDR3 spans 16 amino acids. Written as DNA, the CDR3 is TGTGCCAGCAGTCCCGGTCTTTACTCCTATAATTCACCCCTCCACTTT. It encodes CASSPGLYSYNSPLHF. Full variable domain (outside the CDR3, taken from reference TRBV5-6 and TRBJ1-6): DAGVTQSPTHLIKTRGQQVTLRCSPKSGHDTVSWYQQALGQGPQFIFQYYEEEERQRGNFPDRFSGHQFPNYSSELNVNALLLGDSALYLCASSPGLYSYNSPLHFGNGTRLTVT.

The sample holds a few counts of this clone. V and J are TRBV13 and TRBJ1-6; 10 bases match TRBD1. The CDR3 loop spans 15 amino acids. CDR1 and CDR2 from the germline V gene are PRHDT and FYEKMQ (reference sequence). Trimming took 5 bases from V and 7 from J; bases not matched to a gene: 5. CDR3 DNA: TGTGCCAGCAGCCCCCGGACAGGGGGAAATTCACCCCTCCACTTT. Its translation: CASSPRTGGNSPLHF.

This clone was seen a handful of times. The chain links TRBV7-2 to TRBJ2-7; tentatively, D is TRBD2 (5 bases). The germline CDR1 and CDR2 sequences are SGHTA and FQGNSA. The CDR3 is made up of 14 amino acids. Trimming stripped 1 base from V and 2 bases from J, with 9 bases between. Written as DNA, the CDR3 is TGTGCCAGCAGCTTAGAGGCGGGTACCTACGAGCAGTACTTC. Protein sequence: CASSLEAGTYEQYF.

The chain has TRBV5-1 and TRBJ2-3; 7 bases match TRBD2. The CDR3 covers 13 residues. Trimming took 4 bases from V and 6 from J; bases not matched to a gene: 5. Germline V lookup: CDR1 SGHRS, CDR2 YFSETQ. The CDR3 DNA reads TGCGCCAGCAGCCAGGACGGGGGGGATACGCAGTATTTT. It codes for CASSQDGGDTQYF. Using reference TRBV5-1 and TRBJ2-3 for the parts outside the CDR3, the full variable domain is KAGVTQTPRYLIKTRGQQVTLSCSPISGHRSVSWYQQTPGQGLQFLFEYFSETQRNKGNFPGRFSGRQFSNSRSEMNVSTLELGDSALYLCASSQDGGDTQYFGPGTRLTVL.

This chain joins TRBV7-2 and TRBJ2-5; D is undetermined. The CDR3 runs to 15 residues. V lost 0 bases and J lost 0, with 8 bases in between. CDR1 is SGHTA and CDR2 is FQGNSA in the germline V gene. The CDR3 here is CASSLAGLYQETQYF. CDR3 nucleotide sequence: TGTGCCAGCAGCTTAGCGGGCCTGTACCAAGAGACCCAGTACTTC.

The chain joins TRBV11-2 to TRBJ1-2; 8 nucleotides agree with TRBD1. The CDR3 is made up of 15 amino acids. Trimming took 5 bases from V and 0 from J; bases not matched to a gene: 5. Germline V gives CDR1 SGHAT, CDR2 FQNNGV. CDR3 nucleotide sequence: TGTGCCAGCAGCCTAGGACAGGGACCTAACTATGGCTACACCTTC. This gives the protein CASSLGQGPNYGYTF.

This clone has a handful of counts. V is TRBV5-4 and J is TRBJ1-4; D is undetermined. V was clipped by 0 bases and J by 1 base, with 7 bases between them. Per germline, CDR1 SGHNT and CDR2 YYREEE (reference sequence). CDR3 size: 15 residues. CDR3 protein: CASSLGGITNEKLFF. The CDR3 DNA reads TGTGCCAGCAGCTTGGGAGGGATAACTAATGAAAAACTGTTTTTT.

The CDR3 sequence is CASSFDRGNYGYTF. In DNA, the CDR3 is TGTGCCAGCAGCTTTGACAGGGGGAACTATGGCTACACCTTC. The chain couples TRBV7-9 to TRBJ1-2, with 9 bases lining up with TRBD1. The junction had 1 base not matched to a gene; V was cut back by 3 bases and J by 2 bases. This CDR3 has 14 amino acids. Per germline, CDR1 SEHNR and CDR2 FQNEAQ (reference sequence).

J is TRBJ1-1 and V is TRBV5-1, with D maybe TRBD1 (6 bases). Germline CDR1 SGHRS, CDR2 YFSETQ. The V and J ends lost 4 bases and 4 bases respectively, with 23 bases between them. The CDR3 sequence is 17 residues long. DNA of the CDR3: TGCGCCAGCAGCAGCACTACAGGGTTTTCGAGGGTCACTGAAGCTTTCTTT. Protein: CASSSTTGFSRVTEAFF.

The chain combines TRBV15 with TRBJ1-4; 7 bases are shared with TRBD1. V shed 7 bases and J 8 bases; nucleotides not matched to a gene: 13. Per germline, CDR1 LNHNV and CDR2 YYDKDF (reference sequence). CDR3 length equals 15 residues. The DNA of the CDR3 is TGTGCCACCACCCCCCCGGGGACAGTGAGCGAAAAACTGTTTTTT. This translates into CATTPPGTVSEKLFF.

Comment on this clone: Distinct nucleotide sequences in the sample also encode this CDR3. V gene TRBV2 combines with J gene TRBJ1-5; TRBD1 agrees at 10 bases. Germline assignment: CDR1 SNHLY and CDR2 FYNNEI. V shed 4 bases and J 6 bases; nucleotides not matched to a gene: 3. The CDR3 has 14 amino acids. CDR3 loop: CASSGQGAGQPQHF. For the CDR3, the DNA is TGTGCCAGCAGTGGACAGGGGGCAGGTCAGCCCCAGCATTTT. The full variable domain, with the rest looked up from reference TRBV2 and TRBJ1-5, is EPEVTQTPSHQVTQMGQEVILRCVPISNHLYFYWYRQILGQKVEFLVSFYNNEISEKSEIFDDQFSVERPDGSNFTLKIRSTKLEDSAMYFCASSGQGAGQPQHFGDGTRLSIL.

This clone was seen just once. The rearrangement joins TRBV5-1 to TRBJ1-2; TRBD1 matches at 7 bases. CDR3 length: 16 residues. With V trimmed by 7 bases and J by 0 bases, 12 bases remained unmatched. Germline CDR1 is SGHRS and CDR2 is YFSETQ. CDR3 residues: CASALGGGGANYGYTF. For the CDR3, the DNA is TGCGCCAGCGCATTAGGGGGCGGAGGAGCTAACTATGGCTACACCTTC.

V usage is TRBV6-5 and J usage is TRBJ1-5; D is possibly TRBD1 (6 bases). The germline V gene encodes CDR1 MNHEY and CDR2 SVGAGI. This CDR3 contains 14 residues. V lost 5 bases and J 6 bases, leaving 14 bases between the germline ends. The CDR3 DNA sequence: TGTGCCAGCAGTCCAGGGGATTTGATTCAGCCCCAGCATTTT. Protein sequence: CASSPGDLIQPQHF.

The rearrangement joins TRBV19 to TRBJ2-3; 9 nucleotides agree with TRBD1. Germline CDR1 reads LNHDA; CDR2 reads SQIVND (reference sequence). This CDR3 region has 15 residues. The junction had 6 bases not matched to a gene; V was cut back by 1 base and J by 7 bases. As DNA, the CDR3 is TGTGCCAGTAGTATAGGGGACAGGGCCGTATATACGCAGTATTTT. This gives the protein CASSIGDRAVYTQYF. The full variable domain, its missing parts supplied by reference TRBV19 and TRBJ2-3, is DGGITQSPKYLFRKEGQNVTLSCEQNLNHDAMYWYRQDPGQGLRLIYYSQIVNDFQKGDIAEGYSVSREKKESFPLTVTSAQKNPTAFYLCASSIGDRAVYTQYFGPGTRLTVL.

This clone was detected a few times. V gene TRBV19 combines with J gene TRBJ2-5; weak D call: TRBD1 (6 bases). CDR3 size: 15 residues. The V end lost 1 base, the J end lost 5 bases, and 14 bases lay between the germline ends. Per the germline V gene, CDR1 is LNHDA and CDR2 is SQIVND (reference sequence). CDR3 in DNA: TGTGCCAGTAGTATAGCCCGGGACACGGGGGAGACCCAGTACTTC. It is translated as CASSIARDTGETQYF.

The chain uses TRBV19 and TRBJ2-7, with a weak D call TRBD1 (6 bases). The ends were cut back, 5 bases at V and 0 bases at J, with 14 bases in the middle. The CDR3 loop spans 15 amino acids. Germline V gene lookup returns CDR1 LNHDA and CDR2 SQIVND (reference sequence). The DNA of the CDR3 is TGTGCCAGTAGTCCACGGACAGCTAGCTCCTACGAGCAGTACTTC. It codes for CASSPRTASSYEQYF.

The rearrangement uses TRBV2 and TRBJ1-2; D remains ambiguous. V lost 0 bases, J lost 5 bases, and 19 bases lay in between. Germline V CDR1 and CDR2: SNHLY, FYNNEI. The CDR3 is 17 amino acids. The DNA of the CDR3 is TGTGCCAGCAGTGAAGCGCTTGGCGCGGTGGGTCCGTATGGCTACACCTTC. Translating gives CASSEALGAVGPYGYTF.

The rearrangement uses TRBV7-8 and TRBJ1-5; D uncertain. Germline CDR1 SGHVS, CDR2 FQNEAQ. Trimming left V 7 bases short and J 7 bases short, with 23 bases between. CDR3 length: 16 residues. CDR3 sequence reads: CASTLYGGSEEQPQHF. In DNA form, the CDR3 reads TGTGCCAGCACCCTTTATGGAGGGTCAGAGGAACAGCCCCAGCATTTT.

In this sample, this clone turned up a few times. The chain has TRBV11-3 and TRBJ1-3, with D unclear. From germline, CDR1 is SGHNT and CDR2 YENEEA. Trimming stripped 6 bases from V and 7 bases from J, with 16 bases between. This CDR3 region has 14 residues. The CDR3: CASSRGPRRNTIYF. The CDR3 nucleotides are TGTGCCAGCAGTCGGGGTCCCCGGCGGAACACCATATATTTT.